A single sample gave rise to the 12 T cell receptor beta chains below, sequenced in a study of PD-L1 blockade in urothelial cancer. TCRdb's copy holds only in-frame clones and misses some; the assay was immunoSEQ multiplex PCR. This sample has approximately 46,000 clones, with 70% to 90% found just once. Sample: PBMCs, taken around atezolizumab (anti-PD-L1) treatment. These receptors came from a man between 60 and 75 years old with urothelial cancer.

The V call is TRBV6-1, the J call TRBJ2-7; 8 bases align to TRBD2. Per the germline V gene, CDR1 is MNHNS and CDR2 is SASEGT. V dropped 7 bases and J dropped 4; count of bases not matched to a gene: 6. This CDR3 has 13 amino acids. The CDR3 DNA sequence: TGTGCCAGCAAAATTAGCGGGATTTACGAGCAGTACTTC. Translating it yields CASKISGIYEQYF.

The J gene is TRBJ2-1, the V gene TRBV5-1; D remains ambiguous. This CDR3 contains 15 residues. The V gene lost 3 bases and the J gene lost 3 bases, with 13 bases spanning the gap. Germline CDR1 is SGHRS and CDR2 is YFSETQ. CDR3 sequence (DNA): TGCGCCAGCAGCTCCGCAGGTGCGAACTACAATGAGCAGTTCTTC. It translates to CASSSAGANYNEQFF.

The rearrangement links TRBV7-2 to TRBJ1-2; TRBD1 is a possible D gene (5 bases). CDR1 and CDR2 (germline): SGHTA, FQGNSA. CDR3 size: 14 residues. V was clipped by 0 bases and J by 7 bases, with 12 bases between them. The CDR3 sequence is CASSLAGRDVGYTF. The CDR3 nucleotides are TGTGCCAGCAGCTTAGCCGGCAGGGATGTTGGCTACACCTTC.

Comment on this clone: One end of the junction is discordant with germline, which a read error may explain. The chain joins TRBV4-2 to TRBJ2-5; TRBD2 matches 11 bases. The CDR3 spans 13 residues. The germline V gene has CDR1 LGHNA and CDR2 YNFKEQ. Here the CDR3 DNA reads TGTGCCAGCAGCCAAGAGCTAGCGGGGGGTCGTCACTTC. It codes for CASSQELAGGRHF.

The rearrangement links TRBV5-5 to TRBJ1-4, with no clear D. There are 14 residues in the CDR3. Deletions cut 2 bases from V and 5 bases from J, with 10 bases between. Germline V CDR1 and CDR2: SGHKS, YYEKEE (reference sequence). The DNA of the CDR3 is TGTGCCAGCAGCTTTGGTAGCCTCAATGAAAAACTGTTTTTT. It is translated as CASSFGSLNEKLFF.

The chain is built from TRBV10-2 and TRBJ1-4; weak D call: TRBD1 (6 bases). The V gene's germline CDR1 is WSHSY and CDR2 SAAADI. Trimming stripped 6 bases from V and 1 base from J, with 12 bases between. This CDR3 contains 15 residues. This CDR3 is CASSVTGLTNEKLFF. The CDR3 DNA reads as TGCGCCAGCAGCGTCACAGGGTTAACTAATGAAAAACTGTTTTTT.

The chain carries TRBV5-4 and TRBJ1-2, with 7 bases matching TRBD1. Germline loops: CDR1 SGHNT, CDR2 YYREEE (reference sequence). After removal of 0 bases from V and 0 bases from J, the junction contained 2 bases not matched to a gene. CDR3 length: 15 residues. This CDR3 is CASSLGTGANYGYTF. Here the CDR3 DNA reads TGTGCCAGCAGCTTGGGGACAGGAGCTAACTATGGCTACACCTTC.

The chain recombines TRBV29-1 with TRBJ1-2; 9 bases match TRBD1. The V gene end was trimmed by 8 bases and the J gene end by 4 bases; junction bases not matched to a gene: 2. Germline CDR1 and CDR2: SQVTM and ANQGSEA. The CDR3 sequence is 11 residues long. This CDR3 reads CSTGQGYGYTF. The CDR3 coding sequence is TGCAGCACGGGACAGGGCTATGGCTACACCTTC.

This chain links TRBV9 with TRBJ1-1, with D hard to call. CDR1 and CDR2 (germline): SGDLS, YYNGEE. The CDR3 sequence is 14 residues long. Trimming removed 3 bases from V and 2 bases from J, with 11 bases in between. CDR3 nucleotide sequence: TGTGCCAGCAGCGGCGACATTGTAAACACTGAAGCTTTCTTT. This encodes CASSGDIVNTEAFF. Full variable domain (rest looked up from reference TRBV9 and TRBJ1-1): DSGVTQTPKHLITATGQRVTLRCSPRSGDLSVYWYQQSLDQGLQFLIQYYNGEERAKGNILERFSAQQFPDLHSELNLSSLELGDSALYFCASSGDIVNTEAFFGQGTRLTVV.

The V call is TRBV2, the J call TRBJ2-5; the match to TRBD2 covers 8 bases. Germline CDR1 SNHLY, CDR2 FYNNEI. The CDR3 runs 12 residues. The ends lost 7 bases at V and 5 bases at J; junction bases unmatched: 3. CDR3 nucleotides: TGTGCCAGCATGCCGGGGGGGGAGACCCAGTACTTC. As protein: CASMPGGETQYF.

The chain carries TRBV4-1 and TRBJ2-5; 8 nucleotides line up with TRBD2. Germline trimming cut 1 base from V and 4 bases from J; bases unmatched to any gene: 8. The length of the CDR3 is 16 residues. Looked up from germline, CDR1 is MGHRA and CDR2 is YSYEKL. CDR3 DNA: TGCGCCAGCAGCCAAGGGTTAGCGGGAAGACTAGAGACCCAGTACTTC. Its translation is CASSQGLAGRLETQYF.

This chain uses TRBV19 with TRBJ1-6; possibly TRBD1 for D (6 bases). The CDR3 contains 16 residues. V gave up 3 bases and J gave up 11 bases, with 20 bases separating them. Germline CDR1 LNHDA, CDR2 SQIVND (reference sequence). The CDR3 DNA reads TGTGCCAGTAGTATCGGGGGGGGCGGATACGCGACACCCCTCCACTTT. This codes for CASSIGGGGYATPLHF.